The present T cell receptor beta chain was sequenced within a study of immune heterogeneity within non-small cell lung tumors. Germline V lookup: CDR1 MDHEN, CDR2 SYDVKM. Trimming removed 5 bases at V and 1 base at J, with 12 bases between. The CDR3 consists of 15 residues. Bulk tumor genomic DNA constituted the template, at around 590 ng per sample. Taken during surgery, several biopsies per primary tumor were spaced as far apart as possible within the tumor mass. Those enrolled were patients newly diagnosed with untreated non-small cell lung cancer and undergoing curative surgery. The authors amplified TCR beta CDR3 by multiplex PCR with 32 V and 13 J primers. TCRdb fed the multiplex PCR reads into MiXCR, producing one record per CDR3 protein. The repertoire includes some 10,000 distinct CDR3 sequences, 25% to 30% of them detected once, and around 13% sits in the top ten. This clonotype showed up many times.

Sequenced material: lung tumor tissue. The clonotype was recovered from a man in his fifties with non-small cell lung cancer. The chain carries TRBV28 and TRBJ1-5; TRBD1 might be the D (5 bases). CDR3 sequence: CASSEAGTSNQPQHF. CDR3 nucleotides: TGTGCCAGCAGTGAGGCAGGGACCAGCAATCAGCCCCAGCATTTT.